This TCR beta chain came from a study of long-term antiretroviral therapy in people with HIV. Researchers ran immunoSEQ v3.0 at survey level. The method was immunoSEQ multiplex PCR; TCRdb's version includes in-frame clones alone and lacks a portion of them. The data hold just under 35,000 clones, with 70% to 90% observed a single time. V lost 0 bases, J lost 3 bases, and 6 bases lay in between. This CDR3 region has 13 residues. Per the germline V gene, CDR1 is SGHNT and CDR2 is YYREEE (reference sequence). This sequence joins TRBV5-4 and TRBJ1-1, with no clear D. This specimen consisted of unsorted PBMCs, obtained around 2.7 years before starting antiretroviral therapy. This TCR was recovered from a woman under 40 with HIV. The CDR3 nucleotides are TGTGCCAGCAGCTTGGACTTCGACACTGAAGCTTTCTTT. Translation: CASSLDFDTEAFF.